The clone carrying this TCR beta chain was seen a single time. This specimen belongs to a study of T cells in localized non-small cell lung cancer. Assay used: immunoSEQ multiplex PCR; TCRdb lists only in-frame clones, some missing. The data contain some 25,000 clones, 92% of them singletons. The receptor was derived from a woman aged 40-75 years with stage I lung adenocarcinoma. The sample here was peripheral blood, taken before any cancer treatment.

The CDR3 sequence is CAWSFLQGGGEAFF. In nucleotides, the CDR3 is TGTGCCTGGAGTTTCTTACAGGGGGGGGGTGAAGCTTTCTTT. The V gene is TRBV30, the J gene TRBJ1-1, with TRBD1 identical over 8 bases. From germline, CDR1 is GTSNPN and CDR2 SVGIG (reference sequence). J was trimmed by 7 bases and V by 2 bases; bases with no gene match: 9. This CDR3 contains 14 residues.